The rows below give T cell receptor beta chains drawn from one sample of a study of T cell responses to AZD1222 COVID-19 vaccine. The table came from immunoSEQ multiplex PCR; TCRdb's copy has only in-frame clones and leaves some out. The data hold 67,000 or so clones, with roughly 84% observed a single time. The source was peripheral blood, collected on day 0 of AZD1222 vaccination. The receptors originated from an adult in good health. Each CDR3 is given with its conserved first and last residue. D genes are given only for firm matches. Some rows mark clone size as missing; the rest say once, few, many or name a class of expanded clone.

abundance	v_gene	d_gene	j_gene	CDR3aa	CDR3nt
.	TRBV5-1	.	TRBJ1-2	CASSSEGGIYGYTF	TGCGCCAGCAGCTCCGAGGGGGGAATCTATGGCTACACCTTC
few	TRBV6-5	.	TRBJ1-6	CASSYSYGEGSSPLHF	TGTGCCAGCAGTTACTCTTACGGGGAAGGCAGTTCACCCCTCCACTTT
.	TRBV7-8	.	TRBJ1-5	CASSVSKGANQPQHF	TGTGCCAGCAGCGTATCGAAAGGGGCCAATCAGCCCCAGCATTTT
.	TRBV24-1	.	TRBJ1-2	CATSDFSGVSYTF	TGTGCCACCAGTGATTTTTCCGGGGTTAGCTACACCTTC
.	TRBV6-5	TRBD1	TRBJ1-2	CASRAGTGGGYTF	TGTGCCAGCAGGGCCGGGACAGGGGGCGGCTACACCTTC
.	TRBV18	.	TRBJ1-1	CASSPRQRGRRNTEAFF	TGTGCCAGCTCACCACGCCAAAGGGGACGGAGGAACACTGAAGCTTTCTTT
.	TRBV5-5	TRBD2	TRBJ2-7	CASELTSGGDFSSYEQYF	TGTGCCAGCGAGCTCACTAGCGGGGGGGATTTTAGCTCCTACGAGCAGTACTTC
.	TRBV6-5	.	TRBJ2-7	CASSFPGYEQYF	TGTGCCAGCAGTTTCCCCGGTTACGAGCAGTACTTC
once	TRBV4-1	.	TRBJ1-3	CASSQQSSGNTIYF	TGCGCCAGCAGCCAACAGAGCTCTGGAAACACCATATATTTT
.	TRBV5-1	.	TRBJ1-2	CASSLGSDYGYTF	TGCGCCAGCAGCCTCGGGTCGGACTATGGCTACACCTTC
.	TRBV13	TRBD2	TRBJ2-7	CASSLIGWRTAGSYEQYF	TGTGCCAGCAGCTTAATTGGGTGGAGAACAGCGGGGTCCTACGAGCAGTACTTC
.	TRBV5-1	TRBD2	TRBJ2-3	CASKLAGQTDTQYF	TGCGCCAGCAAACTAGCGGGGCAAACAGATACGCAGTATTTT
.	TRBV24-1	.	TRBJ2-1	CATQWDLGNEQFF	TGTGCCACCCAGTGGGACTTGGGCAATGAGCAGTTCTTC
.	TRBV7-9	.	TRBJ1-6	CASSPSRGNSPLHF	TGTGCCAGCAGCCCCAGCAGGGGAAATTCACCCCTCCACTTT
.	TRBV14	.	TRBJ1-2	CASSPAGIPGYGYTF	TGTGCCAGCAGCCCGGCGGGGATCCCAGGCTATGGCTACACCTTC